This section outlines one T cell receptor (beta chain) sequence together with its context. Its antigen is not known. In germline, CDR1 is MNHEY, CDR2 SMNVEV (reference sequence). The CDR3 length is 14 residues. This sample stems from a study of T cells expressing NK-cell markers. Study information: Investigators obtained TCR beta repertoires from sorted CD3+CD56+NKG2C+, CD3+CD56+NKG2C- and CD3+CD56-NKG2C+ T cells.

Libraries used 5'RACE template switching adding universal primer site and UMIs. TCRdb reanalyzed the 5' RACE reads, giving one entry per CDR3 protein sequence and no DNA. Listed are over 100,000 distinct CDR3 sequences; approximately 17% falls within the top ten. Regarding the study as a whole: These clonotypes additionally ranked first within the CD3+CD56-NKG2C+ fraction of a few donors.

The sequence derives from a woman aged 18-70 years in good health. Sequenced: blood T cells: a sorted CD56 or NKG2C T cell subset, CD4+ or CD8+ T cells, or bulk PBMC T cells (not recorded which). V and J are TRBV27 and TRBJ2-7; the TCRdb D gene call, TRBD1, has no DNA to confirm it. This CDR3 reads CASSSMGPGYEQYF.